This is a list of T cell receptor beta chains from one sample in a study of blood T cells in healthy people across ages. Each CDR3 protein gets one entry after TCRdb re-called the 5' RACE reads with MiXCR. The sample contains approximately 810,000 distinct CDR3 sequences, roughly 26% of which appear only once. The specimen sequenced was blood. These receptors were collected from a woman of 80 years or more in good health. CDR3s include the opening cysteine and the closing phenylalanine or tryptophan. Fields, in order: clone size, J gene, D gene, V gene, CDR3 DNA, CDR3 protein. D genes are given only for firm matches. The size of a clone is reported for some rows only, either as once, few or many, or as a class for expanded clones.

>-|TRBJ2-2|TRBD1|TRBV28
TGTGCCAGCAGTTTTACCGGGACAGGGGGGCCGAACACCGGGGAGCTGTTTTTT
CASSFTGTGGPNTGELFF
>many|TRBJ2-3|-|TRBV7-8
TGTGCCAGCAGCTTCCGCGGGGCTGGAGATACGCAGTATTTT
CASSFRGAGDTQYF
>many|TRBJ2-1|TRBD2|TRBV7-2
TGTGCCAGCAGCTCCCGGGGACTAGACTACAATGAGCAGTTCTTC
CASSSRGLDYNEQFF
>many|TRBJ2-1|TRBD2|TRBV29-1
TGCAGCGTTTCCTTCGTGACTAGCACCTCCTACAATGAGCAGTTCTTC
CSVSFVTSTSYNEQFF
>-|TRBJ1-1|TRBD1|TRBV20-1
TGCAGTGCTAGGATACAGGGGATGCCCCCCGAAGCTTTCTTT
CSARIQGMPPEAFF
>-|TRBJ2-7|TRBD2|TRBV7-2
TGTGCCAGCAGCCGGTCGGCGGGAGGGAGCGCGGGCTACGAGCAGTACTTC
CASSRSAGGSAGYEQYF
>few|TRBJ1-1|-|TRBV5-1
TGCGCCAGCAGCTTGAGTCTGTCCGGTGAAGCTTTCTTT
CASSLSLSGEAFF
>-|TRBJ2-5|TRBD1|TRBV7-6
TGTGCCAGCAGCTTCAATACAGGGGATGGAGAGACCCAGTACTTC
CASSFNTGDGETQYF
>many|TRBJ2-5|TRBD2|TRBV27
TGTGCCAGCAGTTTTTCTAGGGGAGGGCAAGAGACCCAGTACTTC
CASSFSRGGQETQYF
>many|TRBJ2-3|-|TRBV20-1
TGCAGTGCTAGGAACACAGATACGCAGTATTTT
CSARNTDTQYF
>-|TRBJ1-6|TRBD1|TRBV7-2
TGTGCCAGCAGCTTGACAGGGAGCACTTTCGGAAATTCACCCCTCCACTTT
CASSLTGSTFGNSPLHF
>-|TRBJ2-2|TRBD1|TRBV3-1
TGTACCAGCAGCCCCACAGGGGCCACTGACGGCGGGGAGCTGTTTTTT
CTSSPTGATDGGELFF
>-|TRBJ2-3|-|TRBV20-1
TGCAGTGCTAGACGGAATTTGATACAGAGTAACACAGATACGCAGTATTTT
CSARRNLIQSNTDTQYF
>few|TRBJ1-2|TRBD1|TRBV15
TGTGCCACCAGCAGGGACAGGGTCGGCGGCTACACCTTC
CATSRDRVGGYTF
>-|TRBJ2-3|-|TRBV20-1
TGCAGTGCTAGAGATTCTCAGCGGGCCGTGGATACGCAGTATTTT
CSARDSQRAVDTQYF
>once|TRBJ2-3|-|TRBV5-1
TGCGCCAGCAGCTCGGGACTGCCTAGCACAGATACGCAGTATTTT
CASSSGLPSTDTQYF
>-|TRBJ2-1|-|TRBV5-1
TGCGCCAGCAGCTTGTCCAGTCGAGTTACCTCGTACAACGAGCAGTTCTTC
CASSLSSRVTSYNEQFF
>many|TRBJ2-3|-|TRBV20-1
TGCAGTGCTAGAGTGACCTCCTCCACAGATACGCAGTATTTT
CSARVTSSTDTQYF
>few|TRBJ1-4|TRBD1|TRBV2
TGTGCCAGCAGGGAGACAGGGGCAACTAATGAAAAACTGTTTTTT
CASRETGATNEKLFF
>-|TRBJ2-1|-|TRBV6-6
TGTGCCAGCAGTTCCCAAGGGACTGAGCAGTTCTTC
CASSSQGTEQFF
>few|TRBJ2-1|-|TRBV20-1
TGCAGTGCTAGATGGGGCCTGACGAGCTCCTACAATGAGCAGTTCTTC
CSARWGLTSSYNEQFF
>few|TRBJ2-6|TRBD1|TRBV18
TGTGCCAGCTCAGCATTCGGACAGGGAACGGGGGCCAACGTCCTGACTTTC
CASSAFGQGTGANVLTF
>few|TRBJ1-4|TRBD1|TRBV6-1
TGTGCCAGCGGGACCGGGACAGGGACTAATGAAAAACTGTTTTTT
CASGTGTGTNEKLFF
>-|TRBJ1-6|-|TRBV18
TGTGCCAGCTCACCGTGCCAGGGAAATAATTCACCCCTCCACTTT
CASSPCQGNNSPLHF
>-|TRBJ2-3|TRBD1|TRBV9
TGTGCCAGCAGCGTAGGGGTGCAGGGGGTCACAGATACGCAGTATTTT
CASSVGVQGVTDTQYF
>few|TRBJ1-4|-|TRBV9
TGTGCCAGCAGCGAACCGGGGCCTTTAGGAGAAAAACTGTTTTTT
CASSEPGPLGEKLFF
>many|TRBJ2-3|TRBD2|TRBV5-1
TGCGCCAGCAGTCGCGACACCAGAACTACTAGCGGAGACCCAGATACGCAGTATTTT
CASSRDTRTTSGDPDTQYF
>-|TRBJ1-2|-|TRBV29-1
TGCAGCGTTGAAGATCCAACAGGGTCCTCTGCTAACCATGGCTACACCTTC
CSVEDPTGSSANHGYTF
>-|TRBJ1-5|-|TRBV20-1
TGCAGTGCTAGAGATCCCGGGGGCGCCGCCAATCAGCCCCAGCATTTT
CSARDPGGAANQPQHF
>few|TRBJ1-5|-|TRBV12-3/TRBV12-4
TGTGCCAGCAGTTTCAGGGAAGATCAGCCCCAGCATTTT
CASSFREDQPQHF
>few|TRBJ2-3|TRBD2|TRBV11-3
TGTGCCAGCAGCTTAGATCTGGGCGGGGGGGCACTAGATACGCAGTATTTT
CASSLDLGGGALDTQYF
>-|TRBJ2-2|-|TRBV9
TGTGCCAGCAGCTTCCAGGGTACTTACACCGGGGAGCTGTTTTTT
CASSFQGTYTGELFF
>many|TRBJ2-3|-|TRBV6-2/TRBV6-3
TGTGCCAGCACCGAGGGACGGCATCTGCCCACAGATACGCAGTATTTT
CASTEGRHLPTDTQYF
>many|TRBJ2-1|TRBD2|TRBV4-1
TGCGCCAGCAGCCAATCGTCGACTAGCGTATACTACAATGAGCAGTTCTTC
CASSQSSTSVYYNEQFF
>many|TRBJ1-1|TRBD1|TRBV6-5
TGTGCCAGCAGTTACGGGACAGGGTCCACTGAAGCTTTCTTT
CASSYGTGSTEAFF
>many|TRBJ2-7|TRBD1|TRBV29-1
TGCAGCGTTGCATCGGGACAGGGGTCCGAGCAGTACTTC
CSVASGQGSEQYF
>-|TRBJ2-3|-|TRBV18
TGTGCCAGCTCACCACCCAGACAGGACACAGATACGCAGTATTTT
CASSPPRQDTDTQYF
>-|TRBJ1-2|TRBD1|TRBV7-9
TGTGCCAGCAGCTTCGGACAGGGGGCGGCGGGCTACACCTTC
CASSFGQGAAGYTF
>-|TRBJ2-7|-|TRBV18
TGTGCCAGCTCACCACGAGGACAGTCAATTTCCTACGAGCAGTACTTC
CASSPRGQSISYEQYF
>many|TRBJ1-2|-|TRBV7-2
TGTGCCAGCAGCTATATTGGACAGTTGGACTATGGCTACACCTTC
CASSYIGQLDYGYTF
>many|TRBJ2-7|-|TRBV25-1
TGTGCCAGCAGTGCCGTCAGGGGCCACGAGCAGTACTTC
CASSAVRGHEQYF
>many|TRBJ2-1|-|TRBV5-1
TGCGCCAGCAGGAGAGGGGGGGCCACGAATGAGCAGTTCTTC
CASRRGGATNEQFF
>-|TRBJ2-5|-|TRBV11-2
TGTGCCAGCAGCTTAGGGGCGATAGGGGGAGAGACCCAGTACTTC
CASSLGAIGGETQYF
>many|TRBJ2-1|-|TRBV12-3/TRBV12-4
TGTGCCAGCAGCCATAGGGGGGGCGGTTTAAGGACCTCCTACAATGAGCAGTTCTTC
CASSHRGGGLRTSYNEQFF
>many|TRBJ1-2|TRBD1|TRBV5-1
TGCGCCAGCAGCTCGGGACAGGGGAACCTCAACTATGGCTACACCTTC
CASSSGQGNLNYGYTF
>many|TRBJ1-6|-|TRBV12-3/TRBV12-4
TGTGCCAGCAGTGCGGGAGCCGGCGGAGTAGGCTCACCCCTCCACTTT
CASSAGAGGVGSPLHF
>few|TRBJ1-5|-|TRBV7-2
TGTGCCAGCAGCGCAGGCACATTTTATAGCAATCAGCCCCAGCATTTT
CASSAGTFYSNQPQHF
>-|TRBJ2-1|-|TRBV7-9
TGTGCCAGCAGCTTAGCCGGGGGCCGAGAGACCCAGTTCTTC
CASSLAGGRETQFF
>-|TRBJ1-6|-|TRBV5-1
TGCGCCAGCAGCTGGGAGGGACGGACACCCCTCCACTTT
CASSWEGRTPLHF
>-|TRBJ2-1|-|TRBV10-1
TGCGCCAGCAGTACTAGCTTCCATGAGCAGTTCTTC
CASSTSFHEQFF
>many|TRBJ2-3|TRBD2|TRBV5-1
TGCGCCAGCAGCGAGGGACTAGCGGGGGACACAGATACGCAGTATTTT
CASSEGLAGDTDTQYF
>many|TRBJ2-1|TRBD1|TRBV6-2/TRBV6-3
TGTGCCAGCAGTCGCGACAGGGCTCTCCACAATGAGCAGTTCTTC
CASSRDRALHNEQFF
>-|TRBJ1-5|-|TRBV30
TGTGCCTGGAGATCGGGGGGGATCGGCAATCAGCCCCAGCATTTT
CAWRSGGIGNQPQHF
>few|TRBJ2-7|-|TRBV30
TGTGCCTCCTTACTACAGGGCCATGAGCAGTACTTC
CASLLQGHEQYF
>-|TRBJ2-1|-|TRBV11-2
TGTGCCAGCAGCTTAGGCGGGGCCGGCTCCTACAATGAGCAGTTCTTC
CASSLGGAGSYNEQFF
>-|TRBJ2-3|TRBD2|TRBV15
TGTGCCACCAGCAGAGTACCTAGCGGGGACGAAGGAGATACGCAGTATTTT
CATSRVPSGDEGDTQYF
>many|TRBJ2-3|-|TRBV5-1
TGCGCCAGCAGGTCGGGGGCAGATACGCAGTATTTT
CASRSGADTQYF